These T cell receptor beta chains were read from a single sample in a study of spatial heterogeneity in lung cancer. TCRdb itself ran the 5' RACE reads through MiXCR, one entry per CDR3 protein. The sample lists 11,000 or so distinct CDR3 sequences; 13% to 15% were seen once. The sequenced sample was lung tumor tissue, obtained at surgery. These receptors were taken from a male donor with early-stage non-small cell lung cancer. CDR3s include the opening cysteine and the closing phenylalanine or tryptophan. The D gene is left open where the match is weak. For some rows the clone size is stated as once, few or many, or as a class when expanded; others skip it.

j_call: TRBJ2-1; clone_size: many; d_call: NA; v_call: TRBV5-1; cdr3_nt: TGCGCCAGCAAACGATGGTCCAATGAGCAGTTCTTC; cdr3_aa: CASKRWSNEQFF
j_call: TRBJ2-7; clone_size: NA; d_call: NA; v_call: TRBV27; cdr3_nt: TGTGCCAGCAGGAACGCCCCGGTGGGTAACTACGAGCAGTACTTC; cdr3_aa: CASRNAPVGNYEQYF
j_call: TRBJ2-7; clone_size: few; d_call: TRBD2; v_call: TRBV27; cdr3_nt: TGTGCCAGCAGTTCCATTGCGGGACTAGCTTGCCTGTTC; cdr3_aa: CASSSIAGLACLF
j_call: TRBJ2-1; clone_size: many; d_call: NA; v_call: TRBV4-3; cdr3_nt: TGCGCCAGCAGCCAAGATTTGGGTCCTTTCTCCTACAATGAGCAGTTCTTC; cdr3_aa: CASSQDLGPFSYNEQFF
j_call: TRBJ1-2; clone_size: many; d_call: TRBD1; v_call: TRBV5-6; cdr3_nt: TGTGCCAGCAGCATGACAGGGGACGGCTACACCTTC; cdr3_aa: CASSMTGDGYTF
j_call: TRBJ2-2; clone_size: medium-sized; d_call: TRBD1; v_call: TRBV27; cdr3_nt: TGTGCCAGCAGTTACCTGGGACAGGCCGCCGCGGAGCTGTTTTTT; cdr3_aa: CASSYLGQAAAELFF
j_call: TRBJ2-5; clone_size: many; d_call: TRBD2; v_call: TRBV7-3; cdr3_nt: TGTGCCAGCAGCTTAGGAGGGGAGGGTCAAGAGACCCAGTACTTC; cdr3_aa: CASSLGGEGQETQYF
j_call: TRBJ2-1; clone_size: NA; d_call: NA; v_call: TRBV5-4; cdr3_nt: TGTGCCAGCAGCTGGACAGCGTCCTACAATGAGCAGTTCTTC; cdr3_aa: CASSWTASYNEQFF
j_call: TRBJ1-2; clone_size: few; d_call: TRBD1; v_call: TRBV11-1; cdr3_nt: TGTGCCAGCAGCAGGGACAGAGCTGGCTACACCTTC; cdr3_aa: CASSRDRAGYTF
j_call: TRBJ2-7; clone_size: few; d_call: NA; v_call: TRBV9; cdr3_nt: TGTGCCAGCAGCGTAGATAGCGGAGGCGGGCCCCAGGCCTACGAGCAGTACTTC; cdr3_aa: CASSVDSGGGPQAYEQYF
j_call: TRBJ2-1; clone_size: medium-sized; d_call: NA; v_call: TRBV20-1; cdr3_nt: TGCAGTGCTTCCCGACAGATCAATGAGCAGTTCTTC; cdr3_aa: CSASRQINEQFF
j_call: TRBJ2-5; clone_size: medium-sized; d_call: NA; v_call: TRBV20-1; cdr3_nt: TGCAGTGCTAGAGAAAATTACCAAGAGACCCAGTACTTC; cdr3_aa: CSARENYQETQYF
j_call: TRBJ2-3; clone_size: NA; d_call: NA; v_call: TRBV20-1; cdr3_nt: TGCAGTGCTAGGGCAGATACGCAGTATTTT; cdr3_aa: CSARADTQYF
j_call: TRBJ1-6; clone_size: many; d_call: NA; v_call: TRBV11-2; cdr3_nt: TGTGCCAGCAGGACCGGCTTGGGGACGAATTCACCCCTCTCCTTT; cdr3_aa: CASRTGLGTNSPLSF
j_call: TRBJ2-3; clone_size: NA; d_call: NA; v_call: TRBV2; cdr3_nt: TGTGCCACCCTCCGTGGATTGGCTAGCACAGATACGCAGTATTTT; cdr3_aa: CATLRGLASTDTQYF
j_call: TRBJ2-7; clone_size: few; d_call: NA; v_call: TRBV12-5; cdr3_nt: TGTGCTAGTGGTTTTGGGACTGACACCTACGAGCAGTACTTC; cdr3_aa: CASGFGTDTYEQYF
j_call: TRBJ1-5; clone_size: many; d_call: NA; v_call: TRBV28; cdr3_nt: TGTGCCAGCAGACTCAACGGACAGCCCCAGCATTTT; cdr3_aa: CASRLNGQPQHF
j_call: TRBJ2-7; clone_size: NA; d_call: NA; v_call: TRBV28; cdr3_nt: TGTGCCAGCATTCCTTACAGGGGACTCTACGAGCAGTACTTC; cdr3_aa: CASIPYRGLYEQYF
j_call: TRBJ2-7; clone_size: many; d_call: TRBD1; v_call: TRBV12-3/TRBV12-4; cdr3_nt: TGTGCCAGCAGACCGGGACAGGGCTACGAGCAGTACTTC; cdr3_aa: CASRPGQGYEQYF
j_call: TRBJ1-4; clone_size: many; d_call: NA; v_call: TRBV7-2; cdr3_nt: TGTGCCAGCAGCCCCTCTGCAACTAATGAAAAACTGTTTTTT; cdr3_aa: CASSPSATNEKLFF
j_call: TRBJ2-1; clone_size: many; d_call: NA; v_call: TRBV5-1; cdr3_nt: TGCGCCACCAAGAAGGGGACTTGGGACAATGAGCAGTTCTTC; cdr3_aa: CATKKGTWDNEQFF
j_call: TRBJ2-1; clone_size: many; d_call: NA; v_call: TRBV12-3/TRBV12-4; cdr3_nt: TGTGCCAGCAGTTTCCTGACAGCCTACAATGAGCAGTTCTTC; cdr3_aa: CASSFLTAYNEQFF
j_call: TRBJ1-2; clone_size: medium-sized; d_call: TRBD1; v_call: TRBV10-1; cdr3_nt: TGCGCCAGCAGTGAAGGACAGGGGGCCGTTTACACCTTC; cdr3_aa: CASSEGQGAVYTF
j_call: TRBJ2-3; clone_size: many; d_call: NA; v_call: TRBV27; cdr3_nt: TGTGCCAGCAGTGCCCTTGACGGGAGAATAACGGATACGCAGTATTTT; cdr3_aa: CASSALDGRITDTQYF
j_call: TRBJ1-4; clone_size: medium-sized; d_call: NA; v_call: TRBV7-2; cdr3_nt: TGTGCCAGCAGCTTAGGCCGAGGGAGCGCGAGTAATGAAAAACTGTTTTTT; cdr3_aa: CASSLGRGSASNEKLFF
j_call: TRBJ2-7; clone_size: NA; d_call: NA; v_call: TRBV28; cdr3_nt: TGTGCCAGCAGTCCCATCGGGGTAGGAGGTCTCTACGAGCAGTACTTC; cdr3_aa: CASSPIGVGGLYEQYF
j_call: TRBJ1-1; clone_size: many; d_call: TRBD1; v_call: TRBV6-5; cdr3_nt: TGTGCCAGCAGACGACAGGGGAGGGCTTTCTTT; cdr3_aa: CASRRQGRAFF
j_call: TRBJ2-3; clone_size: many; d_call: NA; v_call: TRBV19; cdr3_nt: TGTGCCAGTAGGTATGAAGGCAGAGGCACAGATACGCAGTATTTT; cdr3_aa: CASRYEGRGTDTQYF
j_call: TRBJ2-5; clone_size: once; d_call: TRBD1; v_call: TRBV28; cdr3_nt: TGTGCCAGCAGACTGACAGGGGGCTTAGAGACCCAGTACTTC; cdr3_aa: CASRLTGGLETQYF
j_call: TRBJ2-5; clone_size: many; d_call: NA; v_call: TRBV6-2/TRBV6-3; cdr3_nt: TGTGCCAGCAGTTTAGGGGCGCCCCCTGAGACCCAGTACTTC; cdr3_aa: CASSLGAPPETQYF
j_call: TRBJ1-5; clone_size: NA; d_call: TRBD1; v_call: TRBV28; cdr3_nt: TGTGCCAGCAGTTCACCACTCCTGACAGGGGGCCGATCTAGCAATCAGCCCCAGCATTTT; cdr3_aa: CASSSPLLTGGRSSNQPQHF
j_call: TRBJ1-2; clone_size: medium-sized; d_call: TRBD1; v_call: TRBV6-2/TRBV6-3; cdr3_nt: TGTGCCAGCACCCCTCGACAGGGTATCTTCTATGGCTACACCTTC; cdr3_aa: CASTPRQGIFYGYTF
j_call: TRBJ2-1; clone_size: medium-sized; d_call: TRBD2; v_call: TRBV7-6; cdr3_nt: TGTGCCAGCAGCTCCTCAGCGGGGGGGCTTTCTGATTCTTTTAGCGATGAGCAGTTCTTC; cdr3_aa: CASSSSAGGLSDSFSDEQFF
j_call: TRBJ2-7; clone_size: many; d_call: NA; v_call: TRBV7-9; cdr3_nt: TGTGCCAGCAGCTTGGGGGGAATCAGTTTCCCCTACGAGCAGTACTTC; cdr3_aa: CASSLGGISFPYEQYF
j_call: TRBJ2-7; clone_size: many; d_call: TRBD1; v_call: TRBV29-1; cdr3_nt: TGCAGCGTTGAAGATAGGGACAGGGGCCACGAGCAGTACTTC; cdr3_aa: CSVEDRDRGHEQYF
j_call: TRBJ2-7; clone_size: many; d_call: TRBD1; v_call: TRBV27; cdr3_nt: TGTGCCAGCTCCAGAGACAGGGGGTACGAGCAGTACTTC; cdr3_aa: CASSRDRGYEQYF
j_call: TRBJ2-7; clone_size: many; d_call: TRBD2; v_call: TRBV11-2; cdr3_nt: TGTGCCAGCAGCCCATCCAGCGGGGGGACCTACGAGCAGTACTTC; cdr3_aa: CASSPSSGGTYEQYF
j_call: TRBJ2-6; clone_size: many; d_call: TRBD2; v_call: TRBV5-1; cdr3_nt: TGCGCCAGCAGCCCTACTAGCGGACGCTCTGGGGCCAACGTCCTGACTTTC; cdr3_aa: CASSPTSGRSGANVLTF
j_call: TRBJ1-2; clone_size: many; d_call: NA; v_call: TRBV28; cdr3_nt: TGTGCCAGCAGTTTAGTAGACAGGATGCTAGTGGAATCCTATGGCTACACCTTC; cdr3_aa: CASSLVDRMLVESYGYTF
j_call: TRBJ1-5; clone_size: many; d_call: NA; v_call: TRBV7-2; cdr3_nt: TGTGCCAGCAGCCGCGAGGGGTATCAGCCCCAGCATTTT; cdr3_aa: CASSREGYQPQHF
j_call: TRBJ1-1; clone_size: few; d_call: NA; v_call: TRBV7-2; cdr3_nt: TGTGCCAGCAGCTCCATCCGGAACACTGAAGCTTTCTTT; cdr3_aa: CASSSIRNTEAFF